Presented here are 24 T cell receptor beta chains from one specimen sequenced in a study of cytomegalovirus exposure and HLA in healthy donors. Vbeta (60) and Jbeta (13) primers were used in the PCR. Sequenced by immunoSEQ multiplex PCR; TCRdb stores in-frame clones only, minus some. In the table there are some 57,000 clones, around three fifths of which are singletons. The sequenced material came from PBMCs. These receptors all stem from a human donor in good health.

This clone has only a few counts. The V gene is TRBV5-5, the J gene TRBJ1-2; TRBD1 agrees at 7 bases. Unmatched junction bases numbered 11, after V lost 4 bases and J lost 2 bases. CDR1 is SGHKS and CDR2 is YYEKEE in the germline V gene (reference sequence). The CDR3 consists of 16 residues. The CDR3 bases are TGTGCCAGCAGCCAGCTAGCAGGGACAGCAAACTATGGCTACACCTTC. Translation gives CASSQLAGTANYGYTF. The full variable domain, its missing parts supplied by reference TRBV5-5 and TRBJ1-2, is DAGVTQSPTHLIKTRGQQVTLRCSPISGHKSVSWYQQVLGQGPQFIFQYYEKEERGRGNFPDRFSARQFPNYSSELNVNALLLGDSALYLCASSQLAGTANYGYTFGSGTRLTVV.

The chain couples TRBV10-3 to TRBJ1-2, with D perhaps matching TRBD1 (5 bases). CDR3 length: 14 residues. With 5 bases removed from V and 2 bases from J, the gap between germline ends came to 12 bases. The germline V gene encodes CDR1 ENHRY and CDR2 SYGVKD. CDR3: CAISSPAGNYGYTF. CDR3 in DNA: TGTGCCATCAGTTCCCCGGCAGGGAACTATGGCTACACCTTC.

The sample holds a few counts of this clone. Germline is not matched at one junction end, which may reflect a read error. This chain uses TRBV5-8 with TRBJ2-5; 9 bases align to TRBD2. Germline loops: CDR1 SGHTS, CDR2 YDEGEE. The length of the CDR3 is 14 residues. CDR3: CASTMRALAGTVDF. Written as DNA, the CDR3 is TGTGCCAGCACCATGCGGGCCCTAGCGGGGACGGTGGACTTC.

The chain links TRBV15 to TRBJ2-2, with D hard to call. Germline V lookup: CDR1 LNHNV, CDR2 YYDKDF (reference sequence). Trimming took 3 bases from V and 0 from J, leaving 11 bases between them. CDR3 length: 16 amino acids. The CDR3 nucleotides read TGTGCCACCAGCAGGCCCCCGGGTACGAACACCGGGGAGCTGTTTTTT. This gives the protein CATSRPPGTNTGELFF.

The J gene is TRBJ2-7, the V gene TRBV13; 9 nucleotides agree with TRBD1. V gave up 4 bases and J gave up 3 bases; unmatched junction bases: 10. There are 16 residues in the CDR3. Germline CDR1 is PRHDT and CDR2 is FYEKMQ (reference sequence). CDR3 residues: CASSYHPGQGIYEQYF. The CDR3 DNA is TGTGCCAGCAGCTACCACCCGGGACAGGGAATCTACGAGCAGTACTTC.

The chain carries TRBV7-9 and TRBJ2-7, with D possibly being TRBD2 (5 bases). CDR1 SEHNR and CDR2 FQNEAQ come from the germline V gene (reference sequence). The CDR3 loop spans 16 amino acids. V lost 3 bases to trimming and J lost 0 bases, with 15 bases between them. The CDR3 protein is CASSFPLEGSSYEQYF. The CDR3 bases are TGTGCCAGCAGCTTTCCCCTTGAGGGTAGCTCCTACGAGCAGTACTTC.

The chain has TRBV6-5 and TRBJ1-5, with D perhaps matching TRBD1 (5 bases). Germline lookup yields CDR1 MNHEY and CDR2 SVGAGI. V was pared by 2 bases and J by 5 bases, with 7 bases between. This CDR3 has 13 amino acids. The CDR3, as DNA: TGTGCCAGCAGTTACGACAGAGATCAGCCCCAGCATTTT. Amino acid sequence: CASSYDRDQPQHF.

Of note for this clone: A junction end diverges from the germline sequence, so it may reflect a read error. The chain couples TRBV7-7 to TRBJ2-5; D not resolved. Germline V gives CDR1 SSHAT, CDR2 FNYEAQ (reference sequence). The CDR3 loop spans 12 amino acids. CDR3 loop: CASSPDLETQYF. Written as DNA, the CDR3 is TGTGCTAGCAGCCCAGACTTGGAGACCCAGTACTTC.

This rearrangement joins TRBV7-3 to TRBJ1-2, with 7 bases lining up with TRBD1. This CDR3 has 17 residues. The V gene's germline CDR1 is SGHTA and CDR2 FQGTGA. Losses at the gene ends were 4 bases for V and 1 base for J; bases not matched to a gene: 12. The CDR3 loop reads CASSSQGGEGLNYGYTF. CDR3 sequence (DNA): TGTGCCAGCAGCTCTCAGGGGGGAGAGGGGCTTAACTATGGCTACACCTTC. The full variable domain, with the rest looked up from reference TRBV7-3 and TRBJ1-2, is GAGVSQTPSNKVTEKGKYVELRCDPISGHTALYWYRQSLGQGPEFLIYFQGTGAADDSGLPNDRFFAVRPEGSVSTLKIQRTERGDSAVYLCASSSQGGEGLNYGYTFGSGTRLTVV.

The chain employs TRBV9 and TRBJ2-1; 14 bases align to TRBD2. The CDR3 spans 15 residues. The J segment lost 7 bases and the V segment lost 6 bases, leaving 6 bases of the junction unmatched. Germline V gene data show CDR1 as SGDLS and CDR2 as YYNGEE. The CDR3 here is CASTFGTSGGNEQFF. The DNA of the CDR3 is TGTGCCAGCACCTTCGGGACTAGCGGGGGTAATGAGCAGTTCTTC.

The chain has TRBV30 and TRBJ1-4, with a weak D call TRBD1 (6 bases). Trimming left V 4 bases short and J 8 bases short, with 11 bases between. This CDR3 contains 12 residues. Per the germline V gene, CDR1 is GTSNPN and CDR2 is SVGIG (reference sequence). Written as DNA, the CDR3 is TGTGCCTGGACCCTTGGGGGCGAAAAACTGTTTTTT. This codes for CAWTLGGEKLFF.

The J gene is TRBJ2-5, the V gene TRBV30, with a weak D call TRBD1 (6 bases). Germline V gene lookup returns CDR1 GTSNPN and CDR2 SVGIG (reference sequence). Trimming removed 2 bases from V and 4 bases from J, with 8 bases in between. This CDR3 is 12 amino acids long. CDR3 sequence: CAWSQGRETQYF. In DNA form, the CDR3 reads TGTGCCTGGAGTCAGGGGAGAGAGACCCAGTACTTC.

The CDR3 protein is CAGSGELFGEQYF. The DNA for the CDR3 is TGTGCCGGAAGCGGGGAACTCTTTGGCGAGCAGTACTTC. The rearrangement joins TRBV6-5 to TRBJ2-7; TRBD2 matches 7 bases. V shed 11 bases and J 6 bases; nucleotides not matched to a gene: 13. Germline CDR1 and CDR2: MNHEY and SVGAGI. The CDR3 has 13 amino acids.

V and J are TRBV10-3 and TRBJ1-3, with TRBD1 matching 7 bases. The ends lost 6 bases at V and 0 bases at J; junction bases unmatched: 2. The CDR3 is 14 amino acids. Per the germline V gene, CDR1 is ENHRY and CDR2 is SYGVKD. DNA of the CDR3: TGTGCCATCAGGGACAGGAGCTCTGGAAACACCATATATTTT. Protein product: CAIRDRSSGNTIYF.

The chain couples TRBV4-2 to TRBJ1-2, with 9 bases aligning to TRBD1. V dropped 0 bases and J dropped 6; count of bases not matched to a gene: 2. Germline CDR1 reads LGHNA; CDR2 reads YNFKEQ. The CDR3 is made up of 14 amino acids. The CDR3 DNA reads TGTGCCAGCAGCCAAGAAGGGACAGGGAATGGCTACACCTTC. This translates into CASSQEGTGNGYTF.

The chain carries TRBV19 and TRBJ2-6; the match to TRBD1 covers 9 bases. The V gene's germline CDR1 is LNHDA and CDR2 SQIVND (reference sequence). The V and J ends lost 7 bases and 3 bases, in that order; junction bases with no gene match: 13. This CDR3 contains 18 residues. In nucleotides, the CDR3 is TGTGCCAGTACCCCGCGGCAACAGGGGGCTGGTGGGGCCAACGTCCTGACTTTC. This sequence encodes CASTPRQQGAGGANVLTF. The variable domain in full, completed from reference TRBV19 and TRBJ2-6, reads DGGITQSPKYLFRKEGQNVTLSCEQNLNHDAMYWYRQDPGQGLRLIYYSQIVNDFQKGDIAEGYSVSREKKESFPLTVTSAQKNPTAFYLCASTPRQQGAGGANVLTFGAGSRLTVL.

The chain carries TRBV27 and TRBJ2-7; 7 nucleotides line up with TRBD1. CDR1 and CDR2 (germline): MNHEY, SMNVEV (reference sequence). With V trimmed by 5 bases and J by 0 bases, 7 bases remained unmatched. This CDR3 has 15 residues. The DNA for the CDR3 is TGTGCCAGCAGTGCGCCGGGACAGAGCTCCTACGAGCAGTACTTC. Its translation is CASSAPGQSSYEQYF.

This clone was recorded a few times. The CDR3, as DNA: TGTGCCAGCAGCGTAGCGGGGGACTACGAGCAGTACTTC. Translated, it gives CASSVAGDYEQYF. V gene TRBV9 combines with J gene TRBJ2-7; D possibly corresponds to TRBD2 (6 bases). With 0 bases removed from V and 3 bases from J, the gap between germline ends came to 7 bases. CDR3 length: 13 residues. CDR1 SGDLS and CDR2 YYNGEE come from the germline V gene.

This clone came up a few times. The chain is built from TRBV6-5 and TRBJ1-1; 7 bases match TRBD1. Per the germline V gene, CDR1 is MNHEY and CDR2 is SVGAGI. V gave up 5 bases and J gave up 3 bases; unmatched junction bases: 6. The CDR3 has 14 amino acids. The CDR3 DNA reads TGTGCCAGCAGTGCACGAACAGGGGACACTGAAGCTTTCTTT. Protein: CASSARTGDTEAFF.

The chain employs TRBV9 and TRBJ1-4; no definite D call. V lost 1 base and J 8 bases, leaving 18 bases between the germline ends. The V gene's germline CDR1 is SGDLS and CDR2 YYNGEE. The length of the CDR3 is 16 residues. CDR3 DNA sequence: TGTGCCAGCAGCGTAACAGTAGGCGGGGTTCGGGAAAAACTGTTTTTT. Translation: CASSVTVGGVREKLFF.

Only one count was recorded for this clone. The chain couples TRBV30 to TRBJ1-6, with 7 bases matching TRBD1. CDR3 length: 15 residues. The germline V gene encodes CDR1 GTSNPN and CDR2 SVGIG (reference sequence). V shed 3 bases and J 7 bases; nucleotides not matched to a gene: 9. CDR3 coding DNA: TGTGCCTGGAGAATAGCGGGACAGACGAATTCACCCCTCCACTTT. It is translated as CAWRIAGQTNSPLHF.

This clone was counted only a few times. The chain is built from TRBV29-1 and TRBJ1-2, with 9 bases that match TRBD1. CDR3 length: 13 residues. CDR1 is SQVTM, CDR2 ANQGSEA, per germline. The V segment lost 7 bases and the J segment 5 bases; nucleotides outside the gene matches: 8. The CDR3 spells CSGITGGEYGYTF. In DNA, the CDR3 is TGCAGCGGAATTACAGGGGGCGAGTATGGCTACACCTTC.

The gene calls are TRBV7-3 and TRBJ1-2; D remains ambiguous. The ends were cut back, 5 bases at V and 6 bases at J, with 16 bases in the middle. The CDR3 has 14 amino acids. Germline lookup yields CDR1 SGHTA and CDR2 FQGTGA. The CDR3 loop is CASSPTAVRNGYTF. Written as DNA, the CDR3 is TGTGCCAGCAGCCCGACTGCAGTAAGGAATGGCTACACCTTC. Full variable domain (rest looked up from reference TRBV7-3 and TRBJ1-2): GAGVSQTPSNKVTEKGKYVELRCDPISGHTALYWYRQSLGQGPEFLIYFQGTGAADDSGLPNDRFFAVRPEGSVSTLKIQRTERGDSAVYLCASSPTAVRNGYTFGSGTRLTVV.

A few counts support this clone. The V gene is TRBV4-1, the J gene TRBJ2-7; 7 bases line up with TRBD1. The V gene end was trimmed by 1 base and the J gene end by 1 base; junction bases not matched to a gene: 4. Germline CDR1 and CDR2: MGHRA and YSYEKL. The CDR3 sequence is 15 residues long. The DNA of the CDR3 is TGCGCCAGCAGCCAAGGACAGGGCCCTTCCTACGAGCAGTACTTC. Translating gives CASSQGQGPSYEQYF.